The clone carrying this TCR beta chain was found a few times. Its target is not known. The data were obtained in a study of blood T cells in healthy people across ages. Study results and caveats: As age increased, TCR beta diversity per million T cells fell in a roughly linear fashion.

It was with a sample-barcoded 5' primer and a J-beta primer mix that a second PCR of roughly 7 to 12 cycles was run. MiXCR, applied by TCRdb to the 5' RACE reads, yields one record per CDR3 protein. The sample yields 760,000 or so distinct CDR3 sequences, about 25% seen once. These same data were also listed under a study on T cells of mothers and their children. This second study notes: The yield was over 9.5 million TCR beta CDR3 reads from each mother and a few million from each child.

Sequenced: blood. The receptor's source is a boy between 5 and 17 years old in good health.

This CDR3 is CASSPRTGERYEQYF. As DNA, the CDR3 is TGTGCCAGCAGTCCGAGGACAGGGGAAAGGTACGAGCAGTACTTC. The chain uses TRBV27 and TRBJ2-7; 9 bases are shared with TRBD1. The CDR3 sequence is 15 residues long. Germline V gives CDR1 MNHEY, CDR2 SMNVEV (reference sequence). V was clipped by 5 bases and J by 4 bases; unmatched bases: 9.